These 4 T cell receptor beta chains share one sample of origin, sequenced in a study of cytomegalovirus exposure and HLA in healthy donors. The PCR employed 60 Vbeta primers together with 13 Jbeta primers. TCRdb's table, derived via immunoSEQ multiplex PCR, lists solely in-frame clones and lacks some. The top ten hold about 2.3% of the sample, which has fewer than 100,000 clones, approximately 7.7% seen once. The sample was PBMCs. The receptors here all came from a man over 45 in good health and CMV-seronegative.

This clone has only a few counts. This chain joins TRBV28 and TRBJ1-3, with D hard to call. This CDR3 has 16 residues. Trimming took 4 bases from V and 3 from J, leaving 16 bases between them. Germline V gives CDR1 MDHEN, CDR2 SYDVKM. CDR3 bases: TGTGCCAGCAGTTCCCTGCGGAGGCTGGTTGGAAACACCATATATTTT. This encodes CASSSLRRLVGNTIYF.

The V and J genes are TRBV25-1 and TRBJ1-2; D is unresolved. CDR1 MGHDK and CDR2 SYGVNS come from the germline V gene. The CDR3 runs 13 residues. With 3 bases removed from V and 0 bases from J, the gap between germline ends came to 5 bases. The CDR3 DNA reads TGTGCCAGCAGTGACTCCGCTAACTATGGCTACACCTTC. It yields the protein CASSDSANYGYTF.

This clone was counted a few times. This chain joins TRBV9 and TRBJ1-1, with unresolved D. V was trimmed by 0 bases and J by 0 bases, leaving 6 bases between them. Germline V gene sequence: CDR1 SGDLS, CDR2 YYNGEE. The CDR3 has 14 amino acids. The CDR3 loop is CASSVEQMNTEAFF. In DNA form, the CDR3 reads TGTGCCAGCAGCGTAGAACAGATGAACACTGAAGCTTTCTTT.

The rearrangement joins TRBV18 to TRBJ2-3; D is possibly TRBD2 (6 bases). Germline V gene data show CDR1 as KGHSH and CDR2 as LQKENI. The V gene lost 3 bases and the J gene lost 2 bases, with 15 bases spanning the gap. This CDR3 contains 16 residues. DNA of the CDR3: TGTGCCAGCTCACCCCATTCCGGGAGCCCCACAGATACGCAGTATTTT. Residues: CASSPHSGSPTDTQYF. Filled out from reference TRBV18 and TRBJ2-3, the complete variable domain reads NAGVMQNPRHLVRRRGQEARLRCSPMKGHSHVYWYRQLPEEGLKFMVYLQKENIIDESGMPKERFSAEFPKEGPSILRIQQVVRGDSAAYFCASSPHSGSPTDTQYFGPGTRLTVL.